The clone carrying this TCR beta chain was detected once. This entry is derived from a study of blood T cell repertoires in COVID-19. Study at large: The origin of the acute and convalescent COVID-19 samples was the United States, Italy and Spain. T cells, B-cell-depleted T cells, or PBMCs provided the cDNA or gDNA that served as material.

The age range of participants was about 18 to 100 years, with residence in 20 to 25 US areas. Participants' reported clinical history set cohort assignment. The germline gives CDR1 SGHDN, CDR2 FVKESK. Trimming stripped 2 bases from V and 8 bases from J, with 10 bases between. The CDR3 consists of 13 residues. Measured with immunoSEQ multiplex PCR; TCRdb has only the in-frame clones, and not every one. The data hold approximately 290,000 clones, with almost 90% observed a single time. The chain links TRBV14 to TRBJ1-3; D call uncertain. Input material: PBMCs or T cells enriched from blood (not recorded which). The source is a woman aged 18-29 years with acute COVID-19. The CDR3 region has the DNA TGTGCCAGCAGCCAATTGGCGGTAGACACCATATATTTT. This sequence encodes CASSQLAVDTIYF.